Following are 10 T cell receptor beta chains from one sample sequenced in a study of shared clonotypes between healthy human individuals. Sequencing was performed with immunoSEQ multiplex PCR; in TCRdb, only in-frame clones are kept and a portion is missing. The data contain 450,000 or so clones, approximately 77% of them seen just once; the ten biggest clones take up about 11%. The sample comprised PBMCs. These receptors were collected from a middle-aged woman in good health. Some clones in this sample may be carry-over from other donors' samples.

The rearrangement joins TRBV5-1 to TRBJ2-1, with TRBD2 identical over 7 bases. Germline CDR1 is SGHRS and CDR2 is YFSETQ. This CDR3 comprises 15 residues. V lost 0 bases to trimming and J lost 8 bases; unmatched junction nucleotides: 8. The CDR3 coding sequence is TGCGCCAGCAGCTTGGGCGGCGGGAGCACCGATGAGCAGTTCTTC. Translation gives CASSLGGGSTDEQFF. Full variable domain (remainder filled in from reference TRBV5-1 and TRBJ2-1): KAGVTQTPRYLIKTRGQQVTLSCSPISGHRSVSWYQQTPGQGLQFLFEYFSETQRNKGNFPGRFSGRQFSNSRSEMNVSTLELGDSALYLCASSLGGGSTDEQFFGPGTRLTVL.

Points on this clone: At one boundary the junction diverges from the germline segment, which might be a read error. The V gene is TRBV4-3, the J gene TRBJ2-7; 10 nucleotides line up with TRBD1. The CDR3 sequence is 13 residues long. The germline CDR1 and CDR2 sequences are LGHNA and YSLEER. The CDR3 here is CASSQGGTGERYF. CDR3 bases: TGCGCCAGCAGCCAAGGAGGGACAGGGGAGCGGTACTTC.

The rearrangement links TRBV7-2 to TRBJ2-3; 14 nucleotides agree with TRBD2. CDR1 SGHTA and CDR2 FQGNSA come from the germline V gene. The CDR3 is 16 residues long. After removal of 5 bases from V and 4 bases from J, the junction contained 5 bases not matched to a gene. This CDR3 is CASSPPGLAGADTQYF. The CDR3 DNA follows: TGTGCCAGCAGCCCTCCGGGACTAGCGGGAGCAGATACGCAGTATTTT.

The gene calls are TRBV6-6 and TRBJ2-2; 7 bases are shared with TRBD2. Germline assignment: CDR1 MNHNY and CDR2 SVGAGI (reference sequence). This CDR3 has 15 amino acids. V lost 3 bases and J lost 5; bases outside the gene matches: 6. The CDR3: CASSYLAVGTGELFF. The DNA of the CDR3 is TGTGCCAGCAGTTATCTAGCGGTAGGAACCGGGGAGCTGTTTTTT.

Concerning this clone: A read error may produce the germline difference seen at one junction end. This chain links TRBV7-9 with TRBJ1-2; D gene uncertain. Germline V gene lookup returns CDR1 SEHNR and CDR2 FQNEAQ (reference sequence). This CDR3 comprises 13 residues. The CDR3 DNA reads as TGTGCCAGCAGCTTAACCGGTAACTCTGGCTACACCTTC. Translated, it gives CASSLTGNSGYTF.

As concerns this clone: It may be a read error: a sequence one base away is much more abundant. This sample includes further DNA sequences coding for the same CDR3. The chain employs TRBV7-2 and TRBJ2-1, with D possibly being TRBD2 (6 bases). This CDR3 is built from 15 residues. CDR1 SGHTA and CDR2 FQGNSA come from the germline V gene. V lost 5 bases to trimming and J lost 0 bases, with 11 bases between them. In DNA form, the CDR3 reads TGTGCCAGCAGCCTTAGCGGCAGCTCCTACAATGAGCAGTTCTTC. Its protein is CASSLSGSSYNEQFF. Filled out from reference TRBV7-2 and TRBJ2-1, the complete variable domain reads GAGVSQSPSNKVTEKGKDVELRCDPISGHTALYWYRQSLGQGLEFLIYFQGNSAPDKSGLPSDRFSAERTGGSVSTLTIQRTQQEDSAVYLCASSLSGSSYNEQFFGPGTRLTVL.

Remarks on this clone: A single base is all that separates this from a far larger clone, so a read error is likely. Different DNA sequences within this sample yield the same CDR3. V is TRBV7-3 and J is TRBJ2-7, with 9 positions matching TRBD1. From germline, CDR1 is SGHTA and CDR2 FQGTGA. This CDR3 has 14 residues. CDR3 sequence (DNA): TGTGCCAGCAGCCTAACTCGGGGGACAGGGGAGCAGTACTTC. It translates to CASSLTRGTGEQYF.

This clone was counted only a few times. The chain combines TRBV5-6 with TRBJ2-1; 8 nucleotides match TRBD1. Looked up from germline, CDR1 is SGHDT and CDR2 is YYEEEE. This CDR3 is built from 17 residues. The V gene end was trimmed by 0 bases and the J gene end by 0 bases; junction bases not matched to a gene: 5. The CDR3 loop reads CASSLGGQGGSYNEQFF. CDR3 DNA sequence: TGTGCCAGCAGCTTGGGCGGACAGGGAGGCTCCTACAATGAGCAGTTCTTC.

The chain recombines TRBV11-2 with TRBJ2-7, with D possibly being TRBD2 (5 bases). The CDR3 runs to 13 residues. V was pared by 4 bases and J by 3 bases, with 10 bases between. CDR1 SGHAT and CDR2 FQNNGV come from the germline V gene. CDR3 residues: CASSSGLIYEQYF. CDR3 sequence (DNA): TGTGCCAGCAGCTCCGGACTGATCTACGAGCAGTACTTC.

The rearrangement joins TRBV4-3 to TRBJ1-5, with D tentatively TRBD1 (5 bases). The CDR3 length is 17 residues. Germline V gene data show CDR1 as LGHNA and CDR2 as YSLEER. Trimming took off 4 bases at V and 3 bases at J, with 19 bases between the two ends. The CDR3, as DNA: TGCGCCAGCAGCCCCTCAAGGGCGCGGGGCGTCAATCAGCCCCAGCATTTT. It yields the protein CASSPSRARGVNQPQHF.